Each of the 16 T cell receptor beta chains below was sequenced from the same sample in a study of vaccination and CD4 T cells after COVID-19. At the Johns Hopkins FTIC core, DNA taken from cultured CD4+ T cells was sequenced by way of the Oncomine TCR Beta short-read assay. TCRdb passed the PCR reads through MiXCR, listing each CDR3 protein once. Seen here are some 11,000 distinct CDR3 sequences, 55% to 80% observed once, and the top ten hold roughly 7.1%. These TCRs' antigens remain unknown. This sample's treatment: roughly 10-day PBMC culture with coronavirus spike peptide pools or control peptides (ViraFEST assay). The input for sequencing was CD4+ T cells from blood, cultured in vitro, taken before SARS-CoV-2 vaccination. The receptors were gathered from a human donor who had recovered from COVID-19.

Here the CDR3 DNA reads TGTGCCAGCGATCCCTCTCCAGCGAACACTGAAGCTTTCTTT. Residues: CASDPSPANTEAFF. The rearrangement links TRBV2 to TRBJ1-1; no reliable D call. This CDR3 has 14 residues. Between the trimmed V and J ends, which lost 8 bases and 1 base, there was a span of 14 bases. Germline CDR1 and CDR2: SNHLY and FYNNEI.

This clonotype has just one count. The gene calls are TRBV20-1 and TRBJ1-6, with D unresolved. CDR3 length equals 13 residues. The germline gives CDR1 DFQATT, CDR2 SNEGSKA (reference sequence). The V gene lost 5 bases and the J gene lost 5 bases, with 10 bases spanning the gap. For the CDR3, the DNA is TGCAGTGCTTCCAGCAAGAATAATTCACCCCTCCACTTT. It translates to CSASSKNNSPLHF.

In its sample, this clonotype was seen a few times. The chain carries TRBV28 and TRBJ1-6; weak D call: TRBD1 (6 bases). The V end was cut by 8 bases, the J end by 7 bases, with 12 bases between. The CDR3 has 13 amino acids. Germline CDR1 MDHEN, CDR2 SYDVKM. CDR3 region: CASLDRWNSPLHF. CDR3 nucleotides: TGTGCCAGCCTAGACAGGTGGAATTCACCCCTCCACTTT.

This clonotype was seen more than once but under ten times. The V and J genes are TRBV6-1 and TRBJ1-1; the match to TRBD1 covers 8 bases. The germline V gene encodes CDR1 MNHNS and CDR2 SASEGT. The CDR3 spans 14 residues. V lost 7 bases and J lost 3; bases outside the gene matches: 7. The CDR3 loop reads CASTTTGVYTEAFF. The CDR3 region has the DNA TGTGCCAGCACCACGACAGGGGTGTACACTGAAGCTTTCTTT.

The chain combines TRBV14 with TRBJ1-6; D is perhaps TRBD1 (6 bases). V lost 1 base and J lost 8, with 9 bases in between. The CDR3 runs to 14 residues. The germline CDR1 and CDR2 sequences are SGHDN and FVKESK. The CDR3 sequence is CASSQVRGYSPLHF. In DNA, the CDR3 is TGTGCCAGCAGCCAAGTCAGGGGTTATTCACCCCTCCACTTT.

This clonotype turned up a few times. This chain links TRBV12-3 or TRBV12-4 with TRBJ1-2, with 9 bases identical to TRBD1. With 7 bases clipped from V and 6 bases from J, the junction kept 9 bases outside the gene matches. The CDR3 spans 14 residues. The CDR3 sequence is CASTHTRTGDGYTF. CDR3 in DNA: TGTGCCAGCACCCACACTAGGACAGGGGATGGCTACACCTTC.

CDR3 DNA: TGTGCCAGCAGTGGTGGTCCGGGAGCGTCCTACAATGAGCAGTTCTTC. The encoded protein is CASSGGPGASYNEQFF. The rearrangement links TRBV25-1 to TRBJ2-1, with D possibly TRBD2 on 6 matching bases. Germline CDR1 is MGHDK and CDR2 is SYGVNS. Trimming removed 4 bases at V and 1 base at J, with 14 bases between. CDR3 size: 16 residues. The full variable domain, rest sourced from reference TRBV25-1 and TRBJ2-1, is EADIYQTPRYLVIGTGKKITLECSQTMGHDKMYWYQQDPGMELHLIHYSYGVNSTEKGDLSSESTVSRIRTEHFPLTLESARPSHTSQYLCASSGGPGASYNEQFFGPGTRLTVL.

This clonotype was seen only a few times. The gene calls are TRBV20-1 and TRBJ2-5, with D possibly TRBD1 on 5 matching bases. Germline CDR1 and CDR2: DFQATT and SNEGSKA (reference sequence). The CDR3 extends over 14 amino acids. V gave up 1 base and J gave up 2 bases, with 11 bases separating them. The CDR3 nucleotides are TGCAGTGCTAGAGTCTCAGGGTCTCAAGAGACCCAGTACTTC. It codes for CSARVSGSQETQYF.

The CDR3 region has the DNA TGTGCCAGTAGTAATGGTCCTATTGCCGCGAAGTCTCAGGAGACCCAGTACTTC. Protein product: CASSNGPIAAKSQETQYF. V gene TRBV19 combines with J gene TRBJ2-5; the D is unclear. Germline CDR1 is LNHDA and CDR2 is SQIVND (reference sequence). V shed 4 bases and J shed 5 bases, with 26 bases lying between them. This CDR3 spans 18 amino acids. Variable domain in full (rest from reference TRBV19 and TRBJ2-5): DGGITQSPKYLFRKEGQNVTLSCEQNLNHDAMYWYRQDPGQGLRLIYYSQIVNDFQKGDIAEGYSVSREKKESFPLTVTSAQKNPTAFYLCASSNGPIAAKSQETQYFGPGTRLLVL.

The chain joins TRBV30 to TRBJ1-2; the D is unclear. This CDR3 contains 15 residues. The ends were cut back, 1 base at V and 5 bases at J, with 17 bases in the middle. Germline loops: CDR1 GTSNPN, CDR2 SVGIG (reference sequence). CDR3 DNA: TGTGCCTGGAGTGGAAGATGGGGTAACGGGTATGGCTACACCTTC. It encodes CAWSGRWGNGYGYTF.

The J gene is TRBJ1-1, the V gene TRBV9, with a possible D match to TRBD1 (6 bases). Trimming left V 4 bases short and J 3 bases short, with 13 bases between. CDR1 and CDR2 (germline): SGDLS, YYNGEE. CDR3 length equals 14 residues. As DNA, the CDR3 is TGTGCCAGCAGCCCCCGCAAGGGGGACACTGAAGCTTTCTTT. Protein product: CASSPRKGDTEAFF.

The chain uses TRBV7-3 and TRBJ1-6, with D unresolved. Germline V lookup: CDR1 SGHTA, CDR2 FQGTGA. This CDR3 is 13 amino acids long. Trimming removed 2 bases from V and 8 bases from J, with 7 bases in between. CDR3 loop: CASSLFPDSPLHF. DNA for the CDR3: TGTGCCAGCAGCTTATTCCCGGATTCACCCCTCCACTTT. Drawing the rest from reference TRBV7-3 and TRBJ1-6, the complete variable domain is GAGVSQTPSNKVTEKGKYVELRCDPISGHTALYWYRQSLGQGPEFLIYFQGTGAADDSGLPNDRFFAVRPEGSVSTLKIQRTERGDSAVYLCASSLFPDSPLHFGNGTRLTVT.

This sequence joins TRBV6-1 and TRBJ2-6; tentatively, D is TRBD1 (5 bases). Germline V gives CDR1 MNHNS, CDR2 SASEGT. The CDR3 sequence is 16 residues long. Deletions cut 4 bases from V and 1 base from J, with 11 bases between. CDR3 protein: CASSVNTGSGANVLTF. The CDR3 nucleotides read TGTGCCAGCAGTGTTAACACAGGATCTGGGGCCAACGTCCTGACTTTC.

This clonotype has just one count. This chain joins TRBV19 and TRBJ2-5; D is undetermined. V lost 6 bases and J 3 bases, leaving 14 bases between the germline ends. This CDR3 contains 14 residues. CDR1 and CDR2 from the germline V gene are LNHDA and SQIVND (reference sequence). In DNA, the CDR3 is TGTGCCAGTAGCCCACGGCACAGAGAAGAGACCCAGTACTTC. This translates into CASSPRHREETQYF.

V gene TRBV5-6 combines with J gene TRBJ2-7; 9 nucleotides agree with TRBD2. CDR3 length: 16 amino acids. Trimming cost V 6 bases and J 2 bases; bases outside gene matches: 12. Germline V CDR1 and CDR2: SGHDT, YYEEEE. CDR3 sequence: CASTHQTSGLAYEQYF. The CDR3 region has the DNA TGTGCCAGCACCCATCAGACTAGCGGATTAGCCTACGAGCAGTACTTC.

By sample share, this clonotype is medium-sized. The V call is TRBV6-1, the J call TRBJ1-6; 9 bases line up with TRBD1. The ends lost 2 bases at V and 7 bases at J; junction bases unmatched: 6. Germline V gene data show CDR1 as MNHNS and CDR2 as SASEGT. CDR3 size: 16 residues. The CDR3 here is CASSESIGQGNSPLHF. In DNA, the CDR3 is TGTGCCAGCAGTGAATCCATTGGACAGGGGAATTCACCCCTCCACTTT.